The sequence of this T cell receptor beta chain was determined in a study of T cells expressing NK-cell markers. In the study overall: Sorted T-cell subsets CD3+CD56+NKG2C+, CD3+CD56+NKG2C- and CD3+CD56-NKG2C+ were TCR beta-sequenced. Study-level results: Of the CD8+ T cell pool in roughly 6 donors, roughly 1.0-8% was accounted for by dominant NKG2C+ clonotypes. Similarly, these clonotypes led the CD3+CD56-NKG2C+ fraction as well in a few donors.

The CDR3 runs 15 residues. TCRdb reanalyzed the 5' RACE reads and collapses them to one entry per CDR3 protein, without DNA. The sample totals 300,000 to 500,000 distinct CDR3 sequences; its top ten clones hold around a tenth. With regard to this clonotype: Its antigen is currently unknown.

The chain combines TRBV12-3 or TRBV12-4 with TRBJ2-1; TCRdb calls TRBD1, which cannot be checked without DNA. This TCR was sampled from a woman aged 45-59 years in good health. The specimen was blood T cells: a sorted CD56 or NKG2C T cell subset, CD4+ or CD8+ T cells, or bulk PBMC T cells (not recorded which). CDR3 sequence: CASTPLGTGDNEQFF.